This T cell receptor (beta chain) was sequenced for a study of T-cell memory formation after mild COVID-19. Study in general: TCR clustering was largely donor specific. Regarding the study as a whole: CD4+ contracting clones were mainly CM and EM; CD8+ ones, EMRA.

5'RACE primed at constant segments yielded TCR alpha and TCR beta cDNA libraries bearing sample barcodes and UMIs. TCRdb re-called the 5' RACE reads with MiXCR, one entry per CDR3 protein. Of just over 400,000 distinct CDR3 sequences listed, more than 20% were seen once; the top ten hold about an eighth. This clonotype was found a few times. Its cognate antigen is unknown. The clonotype originates from an adult woman who had mild COVID-19 (a few samples of this study predate the infection). Cell type and time point are not known. The sequenced sample was PBMCs or a T cell subset sorted from them (not recorded which).

CDR3 sequence: CASSLLGSPNQPQHF. The CDR3 DNA reads TGTGCCAGCAGCTTATTGGGGAGCCCTAATCAGCCCCAGCATTTT. The chain is built from TRBV7-9 and TRBJ1-5; no firm D call. V was pared by 2 bases and J by 4 bases, with 12 bases between. This CDR3 is built from 15 residues. Germline values: CDR1 SEHNR, CDR2 FQNEAQ (reference sequence).